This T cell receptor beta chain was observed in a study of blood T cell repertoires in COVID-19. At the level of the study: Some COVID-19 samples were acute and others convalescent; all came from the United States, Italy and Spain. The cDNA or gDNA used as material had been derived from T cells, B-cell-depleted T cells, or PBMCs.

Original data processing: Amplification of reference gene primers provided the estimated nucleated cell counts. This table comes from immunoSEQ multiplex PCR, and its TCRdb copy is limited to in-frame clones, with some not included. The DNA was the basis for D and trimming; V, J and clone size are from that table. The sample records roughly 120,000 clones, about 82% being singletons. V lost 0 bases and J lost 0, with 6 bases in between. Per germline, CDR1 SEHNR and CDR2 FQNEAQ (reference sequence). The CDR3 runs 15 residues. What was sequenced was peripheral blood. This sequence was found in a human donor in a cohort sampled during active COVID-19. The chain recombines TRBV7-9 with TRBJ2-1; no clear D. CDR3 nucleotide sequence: TGTGCCAGCAGCTTAGCGTACAGCTCCTACAATGAGCAGTTCTTC. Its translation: CASSLAYSSYNEQFF.